This note documents a single TCR beta chain sequence. The antigen is not known. This sample stems from a study of CD8 T cells in ankylosing spondylitis. Overall study findings and caveats: A motif in TCR beta, a set of 8 or 9 highly homologous variants, appeared characteristic of ankylosing spondylitis blood. The clones that were linked to disease were reported to be significantly enriched in matched synovial fluid samples from ankylosing spondylitis patients. There were earlier reports of some motif variants in reactive arthritis synovial fluid and blood.

V was pared by 7 bases and J by 4 bases, with 16 bases between. The CDR3 runs to 14 residues. Germline-derived CDR1 and CDR2 are MNHEY and SVGEGT. Scientists made TCR beta libraries using quantitative 5'-RACE with molecular barcodes. TCRdb ran MiXCR on the 5' RACE reads and lists one entry per CDR3 protein. The sample records over 450,000 distinct CDR3 sequences, 12% being singletons. This clonotype was sampled from a male donor with ankylosing spondylitis. Sequencing used blood, either unsorted or a sorted T cell fraction (not recorded which). The V call is TRBV6-2 or TRBV6-3, the J call TRBJ1-1, with TRBD1 as a possible D gene (6 bases). CDR3 DNA sequence: TGTGCCAGCATCCCGGGGGGGGGCTCCACTGAAGCTTTCTTT. Amino acids: CASIPGGGSTEAFF.